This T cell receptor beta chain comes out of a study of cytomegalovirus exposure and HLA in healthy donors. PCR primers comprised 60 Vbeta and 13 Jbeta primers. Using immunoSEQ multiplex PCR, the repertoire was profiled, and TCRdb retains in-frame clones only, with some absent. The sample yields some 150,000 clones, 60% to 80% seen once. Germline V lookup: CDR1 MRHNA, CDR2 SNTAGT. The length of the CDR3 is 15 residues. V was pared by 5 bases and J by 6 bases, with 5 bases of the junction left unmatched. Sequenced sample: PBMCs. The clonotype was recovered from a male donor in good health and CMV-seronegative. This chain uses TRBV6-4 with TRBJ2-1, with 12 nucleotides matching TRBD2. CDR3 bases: TGTGCCAGCAGTCGACTAGCGGGAGACTTCAATGAGCAGTTCTTC. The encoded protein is CASSRLAGDFNEQFF.